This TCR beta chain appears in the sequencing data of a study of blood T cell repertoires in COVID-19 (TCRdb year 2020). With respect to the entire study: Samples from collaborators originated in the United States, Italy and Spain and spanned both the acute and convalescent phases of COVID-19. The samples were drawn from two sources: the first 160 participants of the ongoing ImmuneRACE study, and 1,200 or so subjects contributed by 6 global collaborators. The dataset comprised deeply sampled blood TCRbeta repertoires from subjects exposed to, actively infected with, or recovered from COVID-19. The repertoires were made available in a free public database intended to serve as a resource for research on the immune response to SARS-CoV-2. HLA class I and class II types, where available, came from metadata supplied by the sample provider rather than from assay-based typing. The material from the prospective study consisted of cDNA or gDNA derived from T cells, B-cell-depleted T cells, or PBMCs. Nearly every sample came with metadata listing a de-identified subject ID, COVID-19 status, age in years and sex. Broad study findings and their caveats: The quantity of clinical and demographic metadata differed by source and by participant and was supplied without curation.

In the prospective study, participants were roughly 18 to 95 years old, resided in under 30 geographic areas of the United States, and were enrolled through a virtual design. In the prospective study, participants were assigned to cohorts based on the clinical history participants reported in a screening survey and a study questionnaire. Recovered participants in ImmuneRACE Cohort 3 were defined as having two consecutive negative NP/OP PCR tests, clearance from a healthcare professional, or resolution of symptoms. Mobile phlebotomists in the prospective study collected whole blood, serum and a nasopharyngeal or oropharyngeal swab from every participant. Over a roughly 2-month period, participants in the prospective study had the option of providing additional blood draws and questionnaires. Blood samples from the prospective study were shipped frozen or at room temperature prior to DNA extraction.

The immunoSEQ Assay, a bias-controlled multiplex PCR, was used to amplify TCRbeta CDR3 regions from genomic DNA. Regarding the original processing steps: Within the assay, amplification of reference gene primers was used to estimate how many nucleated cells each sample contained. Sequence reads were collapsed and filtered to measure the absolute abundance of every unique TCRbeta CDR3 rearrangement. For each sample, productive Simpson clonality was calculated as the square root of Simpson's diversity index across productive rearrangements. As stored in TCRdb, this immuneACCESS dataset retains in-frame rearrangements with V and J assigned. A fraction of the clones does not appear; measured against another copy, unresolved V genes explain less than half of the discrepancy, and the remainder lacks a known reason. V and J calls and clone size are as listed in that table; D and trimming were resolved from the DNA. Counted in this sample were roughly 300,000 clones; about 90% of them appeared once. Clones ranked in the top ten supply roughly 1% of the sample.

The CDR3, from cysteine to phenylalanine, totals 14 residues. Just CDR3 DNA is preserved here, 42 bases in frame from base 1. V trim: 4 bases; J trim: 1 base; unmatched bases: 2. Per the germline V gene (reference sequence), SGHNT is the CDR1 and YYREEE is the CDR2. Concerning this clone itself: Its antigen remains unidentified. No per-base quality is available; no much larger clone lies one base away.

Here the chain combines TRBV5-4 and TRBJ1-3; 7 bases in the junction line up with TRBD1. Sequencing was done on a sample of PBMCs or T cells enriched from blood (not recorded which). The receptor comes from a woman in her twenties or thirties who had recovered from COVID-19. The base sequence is TGTGCCAGCAGCCCAGGGGGGTCTGGAAACACCATATATTTT. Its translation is CASSPGGSGNTIYF.